The 31 T cell receptor beta chains below were found in one sample sequenced in a study of T cells in women clearing cervical HPV infection. Data came from immunoSEQ multiplex PCR; TCRdb stores just in-frame clones and leaves some out. The data show 25,000 to 35,000 clones, and the top ten clones hold 7.5% to 9.5%. The sequenced sample was blood buffy coat. Receptors originate from a woman aged 18-70 years with a cervical HPV16 infection that either progressed to CIN3+ or cleared (not recorded which).

About this clone: Read sequence stops 3 residues before the CDR3 end, and the germline J gene provides the missing end. The chain carries TRBV11-2 and TRBJ2-7; 7 bases are a match to TRBD1. The CDR3 is 14 residues long. From germline, CDR1 is SGHAT and CDR2 FQNNGV. Trimming removed 5 bases from V and 0 bases from J; junction bases left unmatched: 4. CDR3: CASSLDRASYEQYF. The covered CDR3 bases are TGTGCCAGCAGCCTTGACAGGGCCTCCTACGAG.

On this clone: The missing CDR3 end, 3 residues past where the read stops, is filled in from the germline J gene. This chain joins TRBV2 and TRBJ2-1, with a weak D call TRBD2 (5 bases). V lost 7 bases and J 1 base, leaving 11 bases between the germline ends. The V gene's germline CDR1 is SNHLY and CDR2 FYNNEI. The CDR3 is 14 amino acids. CDR3 bases read: TGTGCCAGCACCCTAGCAAGGTCCTACAATGAG. Translation: CASTLARSYNE. The complete CDR3 sequence is CASTLARSYNEQFF.

Remarks on this clone: The read ends 3 residues before the CDR3 terminus; that terminus is restored from the germline J gene. The chain links TRBV20-1 to TRBJ2-7; 8 positions agree with TRBD2. Germline values: CDR1 DFQATT, CDR2 SNEGSKA (reference sequence). After removal of 6 bases from V and 1 base from J, the junction contained 11 bases not matched to a gene. The CDR3 has 15 residues. CDR3: CSATDATSGSYEQYF. The sequenced part of the CDR3 DNA is TGCAGTGCCACTGACGCAACTAGCGGTTCCTACGAG.

The sequenced part of the CDR3 DNA is TGTGCCTGGACCGGACAGGGAGATTCACCA. Amino acids: CAWTGQGDSP. The full-length CDR3 reads as CAWTGQGDSPLFF. The chain joins TRBV30 to TRBJ1-4; TRBD1 agrees at 8 bases. The read halts 3 residues ahead of the CDR3 end, with the missing end drawn from the germline J gene. Germline V gives CDR1 GTSNPN, CDR2 SVGIG (reference sequence). The CDR3 totals 13 residues.

Concerning this clone: The read ends 3 residues before the CDR3 terminus; that terminus is restored from the germline J gene. This chain connects TRBV19 to TRBJ2-3, with 8 bases identical to TRBD2. The J segment lost 3 bases and the V segment lost 7 bases, leaving 12 bases of the junction unmatched. Germline V gene data show CDR1 as LNHDA and CDR2 as SQIVND (reference sequence). The CDR3 runs to 16 residues. CDR3 DNA, as far as it was read: TGTGCCAGTATGGGGGGACTAGGACTTCCTACAGATACG. It translates to CASMGGLGLPTDT. The complete CDR3 reads CASMGGLGLPTDTQYF.

Concerning this clone itself: Read data end 3 residues before the CDR3 end; the end is taken from the germline J gene. The V and J genes are TRBV5-1 and TRBJ1-3; D perhaps matches TRBD1 (5 bases). V lost 4 bases and J lost 1, with 12 bases in between. The CDR3 covers 15 residues. The germline CDR1 and CDR2 sequences are SGHRS and YFSETQ. The CDR3 DNA, read in part, is TGCGCCAGCAGCCGTACGGGGGAATCTGGAAACACC. This sequence encodes CASSRTGESGNT. The complete CDR3 reads CASSRTGESGNTIYF.

About this clone itself: The read terminates 3 residues ahead of where the CDR3 ends, so the germline J gene completes it. The V gene is TRBV7-9, the J gene TRBJ1-2; no reliable D call. The length of the CDR3 is 13 residues. CDR1 SEHNR and CDR2 FQNEAQ come from the germline V gene (reference sequence). CDR3 sequence: CASSLGLSGDYTF. The sequenced CDR3 bases are TGTGCCAGCAGCTTAGGGTTAAGCGGCGAC.

For this clone: The read stops 3 residues short of the end of the CDR3; the missing end is completed from the germline J gene. The chain carries TRBV5-1 and TRBJ1-2; the match to TRBD1 covers 7 bases. Germline assignment: CDR1 SGHRS and CDR2 YFSETQ. This CDR3 region has 14 residues. CDR3 DNA, as far as it was read: TGCGCCAGCAGCTTGGAGACAGGGCCTAAGGGC. This translates into CASSLETGPKG. The CDR3 reads in full as CASSLETGPKGYTF.

As to this clone: Read data end 3 residues before the CDR3 end; the end is taken from the germline J gene. The chain combines TRBV7-9 with TRBJ1-1, with 8 bases matching TRBD1. Germline V CDR1 and CDR2: SEHNR, FQNEAQ (reference sequence). The CDR3 covers 15 residues. V was clipped by 4 bases and J by 1 base; unmatched bases: 5. CDR3 amino acids: CASSSTGTGNTEAFF. The sequenced CDR3 bases are TGTGCCAGCAGCTCAACCGGGACAGGGAACACTGAA. Full variable domain (remainder filled in from reference TRBV7-9 and TRBJ1-1): DTGVSQNPRHKITKRGQNVTFRCDPISEHNRLYWYRQTLGQGPEFLTYFQNEAQLEKSRLLSDRFSAERPKGSFSTLEIQRTEQGDSAMYLCASSSTGTGNTEAFFGQGTRLTVV.

Of note for this clone: The CDR3 end lies 3 residues beyond the end of the read and is filled in from the germline J gene. The V and J genes are TRBV11-1 and TRBJ1-1, with D perhaps matching TRBD1 (6 bases). The germline V and J ends were trimmed by 7 bases and 4 bases, with 16 bases remaining between them. The germline V gene has CDR1 SGHAT and CDR2 FQDESV (reference sequence). The CDR3 consists of 14 residues. The CDR3 sequence: CASTSGESGTEAFF. The sequenced part of the CDR3 DNA is TGTGCCAGCACCTCAGGGGAGTCGGGCACTGAA.

Concerning this clone: The read terminates 3 residues ahead of where the CDR3 ends, so the germline J gene completes it. The chain joins TRBV7-9 to TRBJ1-5, with D possibly matching TRBD1 (5 bases). Trimming removed 8 bases at V and 6 bases at J, with 11 bases between. The germline V gene encodes CDR1 SEHNR and CDR2 FQNEAQ (reference sequence). This CDR3 is built from 12 residues. CDR3 sequence reads: CASRQGSQPQHF. The CDR3 bases that were read are TGTGCCAGCCGGCAGGGAAGTCAGCCC.

Details on this clone: The read terminates 3 residues before the CDR3 end, so the remaining end is supplied by the germline J gene. V is TRBV14 and J is TRBJ1-6; unclear D gene. Trimming took off 4 bases at V and 9 bases at J, with 10 bases between the two ends. CDR3 size: 13 residues. Germline assignment: CDR1 SGHDN and CDR2 FVKESK. CDR3 DNA (partial): TGTGCCAGCAGCCGAGCCAACGTTTCACCC. Translating gives CASSRANVSP. The entire CDR3 is CASSRANVSPLHF.

About this clone itself: The read finishes 3 residues shy of the CDR3 end, and the germline J gene is used to complete it. The chain uses TRBV2 and TRBJ2-5; 10 bases map to TRBD1. This CDR3 is 16 amino acids long. The germline V gene has CDR1 SNHLY and CDR2 FYNNEI. V trimming: 3 bases; J trimming: 5 bases; junction bases outside the gene matches: 9. The CDR3 bases that were read are TGTGCCAGCAGTGATGTAAGGACAGGGGGAGGGGAGACC. Protein sequence: CASSDVRTGGGET. The full CDR3 reads CASSDVRTGGGETQYF. The whole variable domain, filled in from reference TRBV2 and TRBJ2-5, reads EPEVTQTPSHQVTQMGQEVILRCVPISNHLYFYWYRQILGQKVEFLVSFYNNEISEKSEIFDDQFSVERPDGSNFTLKIRSTKLEDSAMYFCASSDVRTGGGETQYFGPGTRLLVL.

The CDR3 region is CASEMDHRGEQYF. CDR3 DNA (partial): TGCGCCAGCGAGATGGATCACCGCGGCGAG. The chain is built from TRBV5-1 and TRBJ2-7; D is undetermined. The CDR3 is cut off 3 residues early in the read; its end comes from the germline J gene. Germline loops: CDR1 SGHRS, CDR2 YFSETQ. Trimming pared 7 bases from V and 6 bases from J, leaving 17 bases between. The CDR3 has 13 residues.

With regard to this clone: The CDR3 end is not reached by the read, which stops 3 residues before it; the germline J gene fills it in. The chain uses TRBV20-1 and TRBJ2-6; 7 bases match TRBD1. V was clipped by 6 bases and J by 1 base; unmatched bases: 6. The CDR3 totals 15 residues. Looked up from germline, CDR1 is DFQATT and CDR2 is SNEGSKA (reference sequence). The covered CDR3 bases are TGCAGTGCCCCCGGACAGGCTTCTGGGGCCAACGTC. Translating it yields CSAPGQASGANV. The full CDR3 sequence reads CSAPGQASGANVLTF.

To note about this clone: With the read ending 3 residues before the CDR3 end, the germline J gene is used to fill in that end. The chain recombines TRBV5-1 with TRBJ2-6; 10 nucleotides align to TRBD1. This CDR3 region has 16 residues. Trimming took 3 bases from V and 4 from J; bases not matched to a gene: 4. From germline, CDR1 is SGHRS and CDR2 YFSETQ. The CDR3 reads CASSSGQGLGANVLTF. CDR3 DNA, as far as it was read: TGCGCCAGCAGCTCGGGACAGGGGTTGGGGGCCAACGTC.

For this clone: A read error may account for a junction end that differs from germline. The CDR3 extends 3 residues past the end of the read, so its final part is completed from the germline J gene. J is TRBJ2-3 and V is TRBV30; D call uncertain. The CDR3 totals 13 residues. Germline-derived CDR1 and CDR2 are GTSNPN and SVGIG (reference sequence). The CDR3 bases that were read are TGTCCCTGGAGTGCACGCAGTGGAGATACG. This sequence encodes CPWSARSGDT. The whole CDR3 protein reads CPWSARSGDTQYF.

Regarding this clone: The DNA ends 3 residues before the CDR3 does, and the rest of the CDR3 is filled in from the germline J gene. The chain links TRBV10-2 to TRBJ2-7; D gene ambiguous. Trimming took 8 bases from V and 0 from J, leaving 14 bases between them. The CDR3 sequence is 14 residues long. Germline V gene data show CDR1 as WSHSY and CDR2 as SAAADI. CDR3 bases read: TGCGCCAGCTCAGACATATGGAGCTCCTACGAG. Protein sequence: CASSDIWSSYE. The entire CDR3 reads CASSDIWSSYEQYF.

Notes on this clone: The read finishes 3 residues shy of the CDR3 end, and the germline J gene is used to complete it. The chain employs TRBV20-1 and TRBJ2-7, with 9 bases matching TRBD2. This CDR3 is built from 15 residues. The V and J ends lost 2 bases and 3 bases, in that order; junction bases with no gene match: 8. Germline V gene sequence: CDR1 DFQATT, CDR2 SNEGSKA (reference sequence). The CDR3 loop is CSARPLAGGDYEQYF. Incomplete CDR3 DNA: TGCAGTGCTAGACCCCTGGCGGGGGGGGACTACGAG.

As regards this clone: The read comes to an end 3 residues before the CDR3 does, leaving the germline J gene to fill in the end. This chain connects TRBV20-1 to TRBJ2-5; 15 bases line up with TRBD2. CDR3 length equals 14 residues. Per germline, CDR1 DFQATT and CDR2 SNEGSKA (reference sequence). The V segment lost 5 bases and the J segment 5 bases; nucleotides outside the gene matches: 3. The CDR3 is CSALGLAGGETQYF. The CDR3 DNA, read in part, is TGCAGTGCTTTAGGACTAGCGGGAGGGGAGACC.

CDR3 DNA (partial): TGTGCCTGGAGTGTACAATCAGATACC. This gives the protein CAWSVQSDT. The CDR3 in its entirety is CAWSVQSDTYTF. The chain joins TRBV30 to TRBJ1-2; D remains ambiguous. With the read ending 3 residues before the CDR3 end, the germline J gene is used to fill in that end. Germline V lookup: CDR1 GTSNPN, CDR2 SVGIG (reference sequence). CDR3 length equals 12 residues. Full variable domain (rest looked up from reference TRBV30 and TRBJ1-2): SQTIHQWPATLVQPVGSPLSLECTVEGTSNPNLYWYRQAAGRGLQLLFYSVGIGQISSEVPQNLSASRPQDRQFILSSKKLLLSDSGFYLCAWSVQSDTYTFGSGTRLTVV.

Notes on this clone: The read terminates 3 residues before the CDR3 end, so the remaining end is supplied by the germline J gene. The chain joins TRBV7-9 to TRBJ2-1; 7 bases are shared with TRBD1. CDR3 length equals 14 residues. Germline lookup yields CDR1 SEHNR and CDR2 FQNEAQ (reference sequence). The V gene end was trimmed by 1 base and the J gene end by 4 bases; junction bases not matched to a gene: 1. The CDR3 DNA, read in part, is TGTGCCAGCAGCTTAGTGGGACAGTACAATGAG. Its translation: CASSLVGQYNE. From start to end, the CDR3 is CASSLVGQYNEQFF.

As concerns this clone: The read ends 3 residues shy of where the CDR3 ends; the end is completed using the germline J gene. This rearrangement joins TRBV5-1 to TRBJ2-1, with TRBD1 matching 7 bases. This CDR3 has 15 amino acids. Germline V gene sequence: CDR1 SGHRS, CDR2 YFSETQ. V dropped 3 bases and J dropped 3; count of bases not matched to a gene: 6. The CDR3 is CASSSRDRDYNEQFF. CDR3 bases read: TGCGCCAGCAGCTCCCGGGACAGAGACTACAATGAG.

For this clone: The read halts 3 residues ahead of the CDR3 end, with the missing end drawn from the germline J gene. V usage is TRBV6-2 or TRBV6-3 and J usage is TRBJ1-5, with 10 positions matching TRBD1. This CDR3 has 15 residues. Trimming cost V 6 bases and J 2 bases; bases outside gene matches: 4. Germline V gene lookup returns CDR1 MNHEY and CDR2 SVGEGT. The CDR3 DNA, read in part, is TGTGCCAGCAGGGCCGGGACAGGGGGCAATCAGCCC. Translation gives CASRAGTGGNQP. The whole CDR3 sequence is CASRAGTGGNQPQHF.

A note on this clone: The read ends 3 residues early relative to the CDR3; the germline J gene fills the gap. This rearrangement joins TRBV2 to TRBJ2-1, with 7 bases that match TRBD2. CDR3 length: 15 residues. Trimming cost V 3 bases and J 7 bases; bases outside gene matches: 9. Germline CDR1 SNHLY, CDR2 FYNNEI. The CDR3 is CASSDPGSGNNEQFF. The CDR3 bases that were read are TGTGCCAGCAGTGATCCCGGAAGCGGGAATAATGAG.

This clone is classed as medium-sized by frequency. Other DNA sequences in the sample encode the same CDR3. CDR3 region: CASGWGQYNYGYTF. CDR3 DNA (partial): TGTGCTAGTGGATGGGGACAATACAACTATGGC. The rearrangement links TRBV12-5 to TRBJ1-2; D may be TRBD1 (6 bases). The CDR3 end is not reached by the read, which stops 3 residues before it; the germline J gene fills it in. This CDR3 comprises 14 residues. Germline V gene data show CDR1 as LGHNT and CDR2 as FRNRAP. V shed 6 bases and J shed 2 bases, with 13 bases lying between them. The variable domain in full, completed from reference TRBV12-5 and TRBJ1-2, reads DARVTQTPRHKVTEMGQEVTMRCQPILGHNTVFWYRQTMMQGLELLAYFRNRAPLDDSGMPKDRFSAEMPDATLATLKIQPSEPRDSAVYFCASGWGQYNYGYTFGSGTRLTVV.

As to this clone: The read finishes 3 residues shy of the CDR3 end, and the germline J gene is used to complete it. The J gene is TRBJ2-3, the V gene TRBV14; tentative D call: TRBD1 (5 bases). Germline V gene data show CDR1 as SGHDN and CDR2 as FVKESK. This CDR3 has 16 residues. Trimming removed 2 bases at V and 5 bases at J, with 17 bases between. Partial CDR3 DNA: TGTGCCAGCAGCCAACGGGCAGGGTTAGTGTTAGATACG. It yields the protein CASSQRAGLVLDT. In full, the CDR3 reads CASSQRAGLVLDTQYF.

To note about this clone: The sequence runs out 3 residues before the end of the CDR3; the remainder is reconstructed from the germline J gene. This chain connects TRBV18 to TRBJ2-2; no definite D call. Germline V lookup: CDR1 KGHSH, CDR2 LQKENI. The CDR3 is 16 residues long. The covered CDR3 bases are TGTGCCAGCTCACCATCGTGGGCTGATAGTTCGGCACCG. It yields the protein CASSPSWADSSAP. The whole CDR3 protein reads CASSPSWADSSAPLFF.

The sequenced CDR3 bases are TGTGCCAGCAGCTTAGCCCCAGCGGGAGGCGGCACAGATACG. This gives the protein CASSLAPAGGGTDT. The CDR3 in full is CASSLAPAGGGTDTQYF. The J gene is TRBJ2-3, the V gene TRBV7-2; 9 bases line up with TRBD2. The read falls 3 residues short of the CDR3 end, and the missing part is taken from the germline J gene. This CDR3 comprises 17 residues. After removal of 0 bases from V and 1 base from J, the junction contained 5 bases not matched to a gene. CDR1 is SGHTA, CDR2 FQGNSA, per germline.

Regarding this clone: The read ends 3 residues early relative to the CDR3; the germline J gene fills the gap. This chain uses TRBV2 with TRBJ2-1; TRBD2 is a possible D gene (5 bases). CDR3 length: 15 residues. The V end was cut by 3 bases, the J end by 2 bases, with 11 bases between. In germline, CDR1 is SNHLY, CDR2 FYNNEI. The covered CDR3 bases are TGTGCCAGCAGTGATTCGACGGGGACCTACAATGAG. Protein product: CASSDSTGTYNE. In full, the CDR3 is CASSDSTGTYNEQFF.

Turning to this clone: The CDR3 is cut off 3 residues early in the read; its end comes from the germline J gene. The chain has TRBV19 and TRBJ1-2; weak D call: TRBD1 (6 bases). This CDR3 is 13 amino acids long. Trimming left V 2 bases short and J 4 bases short, with 8 bases between. CDR1 and CDR2 (germline): LNHDA, SQIVND (reference sequence). Incomplete CDR3 DNA: TGTGCCAGTAGTATAACAGGGACCTATGGC. Encoded protein: CASSITGTYG. The entire CDR3 protein is CASSITGTYGYTF.